This T cell receptor beta chain appears in the sequencing data of a study of cytomegalovirus exposure and HLA in healthy donors. Findings and limits, study-wide: Sequencing artifact likely explains a cluster of highly shared sequence variants. Later on, an analysis showed TCR association rates differing by HLA locus, with DRB1 the most and HLA-C the fewest.

At sampling all donors were nominally healthy, likely with unrecorded immune exposures. Notes on this clone: What it binds is unknown.

The PCR ran on 60 Vbeta and 13 Jbeta primers. Produced via immunoSEQ multiplex PCR; TCRdb's table is partial and in-frame only. The sample carries over 200,000 clones, around four fifths recorded once. The TCR originated in a woman in her 40s in good health and CMV-seronegative. The sequenced sample was PBMCs.

CDR3 region: CASRVLGTGTSTDTQYF. CDR3 sequence (DNA): TGCGCCAGCAGAGTCTTAGGGACAGGGACTAGCACAGATACGCAGTATTTT. The chain carries TRBV5-1 and TRBJ2-3, with TRBD1 matching over 9 bases. The junction had 10 bases not matched to a gene; V was cut back by 5 bases and J by 0 bases. CDR3 length: 17 amino acids. The germline gives CDR1 SGHRS, CDR2 YFSETQ.